This is a list of T cell receptor beta chains from one sample in a study of CD8+CD57+ T cells in acquired aplastic anemia. TCRdb reanalysed the reads using MiXCR and keeps one entry per CDR3 protein. Seen here are about 270,000 distinct CDR3 sequences, approximately 55% observed once, and the top ten hold 8%. Specimen: sorted CD4+, CD8+, or CD8+CD57+ T cells (not recorded which) from PBMCs. The receptors were gathered from a human donor with severe aplastic anemia or a healthy control (not recorded which). Each CDR3 is given with its conserved first and last residue. D genes are given only for firm matches. The listing skips clone size in some rows; elsewhere it reads once, few, many or a size class.

J gene,clone size,D gene,V gene,CDR3 protein,CDR3 DNA
TRBJ2-2,.,TRBD2,TRBV24-1,CATSDLPGTSGRGTGELFF,TGTGCCACCAGTGATTTGCCAGGGACTAGCGGGAGAGGCACCGGGGAGCTGTTTTTT
TRBJ2-7,few,TRBD2,TRBV7-2,CASSLTLAGGPYEQYF,TGTGCCAGCAGCTTAACGCTAGCGGGAGGGCCCTACGAGCAGTACTTC
TRBJ2-5,.,TRBD1,TRBV12-3/TRBV12-4,CASAQGLETQYF,TGTGCCAGCGCACAGGGGTTGGAGACCCAGTACTTC
TRBJ2-7,.,.,TRBV19,CASSSPQGREQYF,TGTGCCAGTAGTAGCCCACAGGGTCGCGAGCAGTACTTC
TRBJ1-1,.,TRBD1,TRBV29-1,CSVARGLNTEAFF,TGCAGCGTCGCCAGGGGGCTGAACACTGAAGCTTTCTTT
TRBJ1-6,many,.,TRBV20-1,CSPDSEPYNSPLHF,TGCAGTCCTGACAGCGAGCCCTATAATTCACCCCTCCACTTT
TRBJ2-3,.,.,TRBV19,CASRGRVGRASTDTQYF,TGTGCCAGTAGGGGCCGCGTGGGCCGAGCTAGCACAGATACGCAGTATTTT
TRBJ2-1,many,TRBD2,TRBV7-9,CASSPQGASGGHFF,TGTGCCAGCAGCCCCCAGGGCGCTAGCGGGGGCCATTTCTTC
TRBJ1-2,.,TRBD1,TRBV2,CASSESGQGHGYTF,TGTGCCAGCAGTGAATCCGGACAGGGTCATGGCTACACCTTC
TRBJ1-4,.,.,TRBV7-9,CASSRHMPNEKLFF,TGTGCCAGCAGCCGACACATGCCGAATGAAAAACTGTTTTTT
TRBJ2-5,.,.,TRBV20-1,CSVPGASKETQYF,TGTAGTGTTCCAGGGGCCAGTAAAGAGACCCAGTACTTC
TRBJ2-5,.,TRBD1,TRBV29-1,CSVEPDRGTGWETQYF,TGCAGCGTTGAACCCGACAGGGGGACAGGGTGGGAGACCCAGTACTTC
TRBJ2-5,.,.,TRBV9,CASSVEEAQYF,TGTGCCAGCAGCGTAGAGGAGGCCCAGTACTTC
TRBJ2-2,many,.,TRBV5-1,CASSLGYGELFF,TGCGCCAGCAGCTTGGGGTACGGGGAGCTGTTTTTT
TRBJ2-2,.,TRBD2,TRBV9,CASSTLADHTGELFF,TGTGCCAGCAGCACGCTAGCGGACCACACCGGGGAGCTGTTTTTT
TRBJ1-4,.,.,TRBV7-9,CASSLDGQQVVKLFF,TGTGCCAGCAGCTTAGATGGGCAGCAAGTAGTAAAACTGTTTTTT
TRBJ2-4,many,.,TRBV7-2,CASSLYQGENIQYF,TGTGCCAGCAGCTTATACCAGGGCGAAAACATTCAGTACTTC
TRBJ1-4,many,TRBD1,TRBV5-1,CASRPTGDNEKLFF,TGCGCCAGCAGGCCGACAGGGGATAATGAAAAACTGTTTTTT
TRBJ2-7,many,.,TRBV7-2,CASRPNRGGYEQYF,TGTGCCAGCCGTCCGAACCGGGGTGGCTACGAGCAGTACTTC
TRBJ2-3,many,TRBD2,TRBV20-1,CSAVLAGGAGTQYF,TGCAGTGCCGTCCTAGCGGGGGGTGCAGGTACGCAGTATTTT
TRBJ2-7,.,TRBD1,TRBV10-3,CASSVRLGNIRQGHF,TGTGCCAGCAGTGTCCGCCTTGGAAATATCAGACAGGGGCACTTC
TRBJ2-7,.,.,TRBV2,CASRGTVRGEQYF,TGTGCCAGCAGGGGGACTGTTCGGGGCGAGCAGTACTTC
TRBJ2-5,.,TRBD2,TRBV5-1,CASSPAGGLQETQYF,TGTGCCAGCAGCCCCGCGGGGGGCCTTCAAGAGACCCAGTACTTC
TRBJ1-1,few,.,TRBV15,CATSREREQGIDGYTFGSGTEAFF,.
TRBJ1-1,.,.,TRBV7-9,CASSLTASTEAFF,TGTGCCAGCAGCTTAACCGCGTCCACTGAAGCTTTCTTT
TRBJ1-2,many,TRBD1,TRBV7-9,CASSRTGTGFGYTF,TGTGCCAGCAGCCGGACCGGGACAGGGTTTGGCTACACCTTC
TRBJ2-1,.,.,TRBV5-1,CASSLGAVSYNEQFF,TGCGCCAGCAGCTTGGGAGCGGTGTCCTACAATGAGCAGTTCTTC
TRBJ2-5,.,TRBD1,TRBV2,CASRRGPQGDTQYF,TGTGCCAGCAGAAGGGGGCCACAGGGAGATACGCAGTACTTC
TRBJ1-1,.,.,TRBV7-9,CASSLAAKIAEAFF,TGTGCCAGCAGCTTGGCCGCCAAAATCGCTGAAGCTTTCTTT
TRBJ2-3,.,.,TRBV6-2/TRBV6-3,CASSYIDTSTDTQYF,TGTGCCAGCAGTTACATCGACACTAGCACAGATACGCAGTATTTT
TRBJ1-6,.,.,TRBV6-2/TRBV6-3,CASSDWVNSPLHF,TGTGCCAGCAGCGACTGGGTAAATTCACCCCTCCACTTT
TRBJ2-2,once,.,TRBV5-1,CASSLEDTGELFF,TGCGCCAGCAGCTTGGAGGACACCGGGGAGCTGTTTTTT
TRBJ1-5,.,.,TRBV20-1,CSAKAAENSNQPQHF,TGCAGTGCAAAGGCGGCAGAGAATAGCAATCAGCCCCAGCATTTT
TRBJ2-7,.,.,TRBV6-5,CASSFAGSYEQYF,TGTGCCAGCAGTTTCGCGGGCTCCTACGAGCAGTACTTC
TRBJ2-5,many,.,TRBV12-5,CASGLSGIETQYF,TGTGCTAGTGGTTTGTCAGGGATAGAGACCCAGTACTTC
TRBJ2-7,.,.,TRBV5-1,CASSLVGYFSYEQYF,TGCGCCAGCAGCTTGGTTGGCTACTTCTCCTACGAGCAGTACTTC
TRBJ2-2,.,TRBD1,TRBV10-3,CAISEGDRVGTGELFF,TGTGCCATCAGTGAGGGGGACAGGGTTGGGACCGGGGAGCTGTTTTTT
TRBJ2-7,.,TRBD2,TRBV20-1,CSARGREGPREQYF,TGCAGTGCTCGCGGGAGGGAGGGCCCTCGGGAGCAGTACTTC
TRBJ1-2,.,TRBD1,TRBV29-1,CSVGGLGGGQFGYTF,TGCAGCGTTGGGGGGTTAGGGGGGGGACAGTTTGGCTACACCTTC
TRBJ2-7,.,TRBD1,TRBV20-1,CSAVELGQGYEQYF,TGCAGTGCTGTTGAACTCGGACAGGGCTACGAGCAGTACTTC
TRBJ2-1,many,TRBD1,TRBV4-2,CASSRVTGSPIYNEQFF,TGTGCCAGCAGCCGGGTGACAGGGTCCCCAATATACAATGAGCAGTTCTTC
TRBJ2-1,.,.,TRBV20-1,CSASRDAVKNEQFF,TGCAGTGCTAGTCGGGACGCGGTTAAGAATGAGCAGTTCTTC
TRBJ1-5,.,.,TRBV7-9,CATSRDIDQPQHF,TGTGCCACCAGCAGAGATATTGATCAGCCCCAGCATTTT
TRBJ2-7,.,.,TRBV7-9,CASSSGLAYEQYF,TGTGCCAGCAGCTCGGGCCTGGCCTACGAGCAGTACTTC
TRBJ2-3,.,TRBD2,TRBV25-1,CASSEFSGEQDTQYF,TGTGCCAGCAGTGAATTTAGCGGGGAACAAGATACGCAGTATTTT
TRBJ1-1,.,.,TRBV5-1,CASSLNGVAFF,TGCGCCAGCAGCCTAAACGGTGTGGCTTTCTTT
TRBJ1-1,many,.,TRBV14,CASSHMNTEAFF,TGTGCCAGCAGCCATATGAACACTGAAGCTTTCTTT
TRBJ2-5,.,TRBD2,TRBV20-1,CSAIPLGLGEETQYF,TGCAGTGCTATACCATTGGGACTAGGTGAAGAGACCCAGTACTTC
TRBJ1-1,few,TRBD1,TRBV10-3,CAISDRGDSLNTEAFF,TGTGCCATCAGTGATAGAGGGGACAGTTTGAACACTGAAGCTTTCTTT
TRBJ2-2,.,.,TRBV20-1,CSARFENTGELFF,TGCAGTGCTAGATTCGAGAACACCGGGGAGCTGTTTTTT
TRBJ2-1,few,TRBD1,TRBV7-3,CASSPDRDPYNEQFF,TGTGCCAGCAGCCCGGACAGGGACCCCTACAATGAGCAGTTCTTC
TRBJ2-5,.,.,TRBV20-1,CSASLTEAQETQYF,TGCAGTGCTTCGCTGACAGAAGCCCAGGAGACCCAGTACTTC
TRBJ2-7,.,.,TRBV5-1,CASSLDSQGYEQYF,TGCGCCAGCAGCTTGGATTCGCAGGGCTACGAGCAGTACTTC
TRBJ2-7,few,.,TRBV5-6,CASSLGTLSYEQYF,TGTGCCAGCAGCTTGGGGACCCTCTCCTACGAGCAGTACTTC
TRBJ2-6,.,.,TRBV9,CASSHGTVDSGANVLTF,TGTGCCAGCAGCCACGGGACTGTAGACTCTGGGGCCAACGTCCTGACTTTC